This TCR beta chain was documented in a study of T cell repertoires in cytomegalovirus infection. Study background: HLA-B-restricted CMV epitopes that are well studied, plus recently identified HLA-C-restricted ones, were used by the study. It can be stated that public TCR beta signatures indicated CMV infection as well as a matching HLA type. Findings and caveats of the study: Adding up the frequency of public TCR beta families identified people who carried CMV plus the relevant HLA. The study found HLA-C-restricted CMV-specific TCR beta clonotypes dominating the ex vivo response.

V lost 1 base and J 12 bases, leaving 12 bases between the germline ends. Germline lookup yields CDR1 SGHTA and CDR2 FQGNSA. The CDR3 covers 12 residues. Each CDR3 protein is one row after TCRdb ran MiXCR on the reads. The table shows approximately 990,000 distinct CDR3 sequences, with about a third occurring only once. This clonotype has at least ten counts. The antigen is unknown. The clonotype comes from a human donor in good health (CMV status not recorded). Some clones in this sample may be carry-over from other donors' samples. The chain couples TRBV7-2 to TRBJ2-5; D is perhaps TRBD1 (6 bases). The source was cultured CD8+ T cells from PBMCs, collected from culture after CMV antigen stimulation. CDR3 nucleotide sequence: TGTGCCAGCAGCTTAGGGGGGCGTCCAAAGTACTTC. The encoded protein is CASSLGGRPKYF. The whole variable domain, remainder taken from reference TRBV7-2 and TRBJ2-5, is GAGVSQSPSNKVTEKGKDVELRCDPISGHTALYWYRQSLGQGLEFLIYFQGNSAPDKSGLPSDRFSAERTGGSVSTLTIQRTQQEDSAVYLCASSLGGRPKYFGPGTRLLVL.